A selection of T cell receptor beta chains follows, all from one sample in a study of control samples from healthy donors and cancer patients. Profiling relied on immunoSEQ multiplex PCR, and the TCRdb table lists in-frame clones only, not all of them. The sample includes under 65,000 clones, more than 85% of them seen just once. Sequenced sample: PBMCs. All receptors derive from a man aged 25 to 45 with colorectal cancer. Each CDR3 is given with its conserved first and last residue. Each record gives: V gene, J gene, clone size, D gene, CDR3 DNA, CDR3 protein. A D gene is named only where the DNA matches it firmly. Expanded clones are given a class, and other clones once, few, many or no size at all.

V gene: TRBV15; J gene: TRBJ1-4; clone size: .; D gene: .; CDR3 DNA: TGTGCCACCAGCAGGGGACATCTGGAAAAACTGTTTTTT; CDR3 protein: CATSRGHLEKLFF
V gene: TRBV3-1/TRBV3-2; J gene: TRBJ1-3; clone size: .; D gene: .; CDR3 DNA: TGTGCCAGCAGCCACCTACAGGGAAACACCATATATTTT; CDR3 protein: CASSHLQGNTIYF
V gene: TRBV29-1; J gene: TRBJ2-7; clone size: .; D gene: .; CDR3 DNA: TGCAGCGTTGAAGGGGGATCAGGATACGAGCAGTACTTC; CDR3 protein: CSVEGGSGYEQYF
V gene: TRBV18; J gene: TRBJ2-1; clone size: .; D gene: TRBD2; CDR3 DNA: TGTGCCAGCTCACCCGGGACTAGCGGGGGGGACGAGCAGTTCTTC; CDR3 protein: CASSPGTSGGDEQFF
V gene: TRBV4-3; J gene: TRBJ1-2; clone size: .; D gene: TRBD1; CDR3 DNA: TGCGCCAGCAGCCAGGGACAGGGTAATTCGTATGGCTACACCTTC; CDR3 protein: CASSQGQGNSYGYTF
V gene: TRBV18; J gene: TRBJ1-5; clone size: .; D gene: .; CDR3 DNA: TGTGCCAGCTCACCATTAAGCGGCGGTGCCCGCAATCAGCCCCAGCATTTT; CDR3 protein: CASSPLSGGARNQPQHF
V gene: TRBV5-1; J gene: TRBJ2-2; clone size: .; D gene: .; CDR3 DNA: TGCGCCAGCAGAGGGCTCCAAGGGAGCACCTCGGGCACCGGGGAGCTGTTTTTT; CDR3 protein: CASRGLQGSTSGTGELFF
V gene: TRBV2; J gene: TRBJ2-2; clone size: once; D gene: .; CDR3 DNA: TGTGCCAGCAGTGAAAGGGAACGGAACACCGGGGAGCTGTTTTTT; CDR3 protein: CASSERERNTGELFF
V gene: TRBV28; J gene: TRBJ1-5; clone size: .; D gene: TRBD1; CDR3 DNA: TGTGCCAGCAGTTTAGGGACAGGGATGGTTAGGAACAATCAGCCCCAGCATTTT; CDR3 protein: CASSLGTGMVRNNQPQHF
V gene: TRBV24-1; J gene: TRBJ2-3; clone size: .; D gene: .; CDR3 DNA: TGTGCCACCAGTGAGGAGGGAGATAGCACAGATACGCAGTATTTT; CDR3 protein: CATSEEGDSTDTQYF
V gene: TRBV30; J gene: TRBJ2-1; clone size: .; D gene: .; CDR3 DNA: TGTGCCTGTCGAGGAGGGCGCAACAATGAGCAGTTCTTC; CDR3 protein: CACRGGRNNEQFF
V gene: TRBV12-3/TRBV12-4; J gene: TRBJ1-2; clone size: once; D gene: .; CDR3 DNA: TGTGCCAGCAGCTTCGGACGGAGCTATGGCTACACCTTC; CDR3 protein: CASSFGRSYGYTF
V gene: TRBV7-9; J gene: TRBJ1-1; clone size: .; D gene: TRBD1; CDR3 DNA: TGTGCCAGCAGCGAGAGGGACAGGGGCTTTTCTGAAGCTTTCTTT; CDR3 protein: CASSERDRGFSEAFF